The next 15 T cell receptor beta chains were all read from a single sample in a study of cytomegalovirus exposure and HLA in healthy donors. The repertoire was sequenced with immunoSEQ multiplex PCR; TCRdb's copy has only in-frame clones and lacks some. The table lists about 98,000 clones, less than 90% of them singletons, with less than 7.5% in the top ten. Sample: PBMCs. These receptors originate from a man aged 18-30 years in good health and CMV-seropositive.

The chain carries TRBV9 and TRBJ1-5, with D unresolved. Between the trimmed V and J ends, which lost 3 bases and 0 bases, there was a span of 7 bases. The CDR3 has 14 amino acids. Per germline, CDR1 SGDLS and CDR2 YYNGEE. The CDR3: CASSADISNQPQHF. The DNA of the CDR3 is TGTGCCAGCAGCGCCGACATTAGCAATCAGCCCCAGCATTTT.

This rearrangement joins TRBV25-1 to TRBJ1-3; 11 bases agree with TRBD1. Trimming cost V 6 bases and J 2 bases; bases outside gene matches: 9. The CDR3 loop spans 17 amino acids. Germline V CDR1 and CDR2: MGHDK, SYGVNS. CDR3 residues: CASSFTQGQGAGNTIYF. CDR3 DNA: TGTGCCAGCAGCTTTACCCAGGGACAGGGGGCTGGAAACACCATATATTTT.

The genes are TRBV15 and TRBJ2-7; 11 bases match TRBD2. Germline CDR1 is LNHNV and CDR2 is YYDKDF (reference sequence). The trim removed 1 base at V and 1 base at J, leaving 3 bases unmatched. The CDR3 loop spans 16 amino acids. CDR3 nucleotide sequence: TGTGCCACCAGCAGAGTGCCTAGCGGGGGGTCCTACGAGCAGTACTTC. Amino acid sequence: CATSRVPSGGSYEQYF.

The chain carries TRBV7-8 and TRBJ1-4; TRBD1 agrees at 12 bases. This CDR3 contains 16 residues. V gave up 3 bases and J gave up 7 bases; unmatched junction bases: 6. Germline-derived CDR1 and CDR2 are SGHVS and FQNEAQ. CDR3: CASSFSGQGASEKLFF. The CDR3 coding sequence is TGTGCCAGCAGCTTTTCGGGACAGGGGGCTAGTGAAAAACTGTTTTTT.

The chain carries TRBV5-5 and TRBJ1-5, with no clear D. V lost 2 bases and J lost 0, with 6 bases in between. Germline values: CDR1 SGHKS, CDR2 YYEKEE (reference sequence). The CDR3 has 14 amino acids. CDR3 sequence reads: CASSFYSSNQPQHF. CDR3 sequence (DNA): TGTGCCAGCAGCTTCTACAGTAGCAATCAGCCCCAGCATTTT. The full variable domain, rest sourced from reference TRBV5-5 and TRBJ1-5, is DAGVTQSPTHLIKTRGQQVTLRCSPISGHKSVSWYQQVLGQGPQFIFQYYEKEERGRGNFPDRFSARQFPNYSSELNVNALLLGDSALYLCASSFYSSNQPQHFGDGTRLSIL.

This clone was detected only a few times. V is TRBV19 and J is TRBJ2-7; weak D call: TRBD2 (6 bases). The CDR3 is 14 residues long. V lost 5 bases, J lost 4 bases, and 15 bases lay in between. The germline V gene encodes CDR1 LNHDA and CDR2 SQIVND (reference sequence). CDR3 DNA sequence: TGTGCCAGTAGTTCCCGGGGGAATCAGTACGAGCAGTACTTC. This sequence encodes CASSSRGNQYEQYF.

The chain uses TRBV18 and TRBJ2-3; no clear D. V was shortened by 4 bases and J by 4 bases, with 3 bases between the two germline ends. The CDR3 is 11 amino acids. Looked up from germline, CDR1 is KGHSH and CDR2 is LQKENI. This CDR3 reads CASSLADTQYF. DNA of the CDR3: TGTGCCAGCTCACTAGCAGATACGCAGTATTTT. Based on the CDR3 plus reference TRBV18 and TRBJ2-3, the full variable domain is NAGVMQNPRHLVRRRGQEARLRCSPMKGHSHVYWYRQLPEEGLKFMVYLQKENIIDESGMPKERFSAEFPKEGPSILRIQQVVRGDSAAYFCASSLADTQYFGPGTRLTVL.

The chain has TRBV7-3 and TRBJ1-1; maybe TRBD1 (6 bases). The V gene lost 1 base and the J gene lost 6 bases, with 9 bases spanning the gap. The CDR3 loop spans 13 amino acids. Per the germline V gene, CDR1 is SGHTA and CDR2 is FQGTGA. CDR3 residues: CASSLIQGAEAFF. CDR3 coding DNA: TGTGCCAGCAGCTTAATACAGGGAGCTGAAGCTTTCTTT.

This sequence joins TRBV19 and TRBJ2-7; 11 bases are shared with TRBD1. This CDR3 spans 14 amino acids. V was pared by 5 bases and J by 4 bases, with 4 bases of the junction left unmatched. Looked up from germline, CDR1 is LNHDA and CDR2 is SQIVND (reference sequence). CDR3 sequence (DNA): TGTGCCAGTAGTGTCGGGACAGGGGGGTACGAGCAGTACTTC. Its translation: CASSVGTGGYEQYF.

CDR3 coding DNA: TGTGCCAGCAGTTACTCCAGACAGGGGCGTGACTATGGCTACACCTTC. This gives the protein CASSYSRQGRDYGYTF. V and J are TRBV6-5 and TRBJ1-2; TRBD1 matches 8 bases. This CDR3 has 16 residues. From germline, CDR1 is MNHEY and CDR2 SVGAGI. Unmatched junction bases numbered 6, after V lost 0 bases and J lost 3 bases.

This chain joins TRBV5-4 and TRBJ2-1, with 8 bases that match TRBD2. The CDR3 loop spans 14 amino acids. V lost 10 bases to trimming and J lost 9 bases; unmatched junction nucleotides: 15. From germline, CDR1 is SGHNT and CDR2 YYREEE (reference sequence). The DNA of the CDR3 is TGTGCCCTCATCGGGGGGGGCGCCTCCGGTGAGCAGTTCTTC. Translation gives CALIGGGASGEQFF.

The chain recombines TRBV27 with TRBJ2-1, with 10 bases aligning to TRBD1. From germline, CDR1 is MNHEY and CDR2 SMNVEV (reference sequence). Trimming at V came to 3 bases and at J to 4 bases, leaving 3 bases not matched to a gene. The CDR3 runs to 15 residues. The CDR3 reads CASSFWTGGYNEQFF. The CDR3 nucleotides read TGTGCCAGCAGTTTCTGGACAGGGGGGTACAATGAGCAGTTCTTC.

This clone appeared once. The J gene is TRBJ1-5, the V gene TRBV29-1; D is unclear. Germline lookup yields CDR1 SQVTM and CDR2 ANQGSEA. CDR3 size: 13 residues. Deletions cut 0 bases from V and 7 bases from J, with 10 bases between. The CDR3 sequence: CSVEDTAGQPQHF. CDR3 DNA sequence: TGCAGCGTTGAAGATACGGCGGGGCAGCCCCAGCATTTT.

This chain joins TRBV6-1 and TRBJ1-1; D is unclear. CDR3 length equals 14 residues. V lost 9 bases and J 2 bases, leaving 16 bases between the germline ends. Germline V gene data show CDR1 as MNHNS and CDR2 as SASEGT. The CDR3 DNA is TGTGCCAGTTTAATCGGTCGTGCCAACACTGAAGCTTTCTTT. The encoded protein is CASLIGRANTEAFF.

The rearrangement uses TRBV6-1 and TRBJ1-5; D gene unclear. CDR3 length: 15 residues. In germline, CDR1 is MNHNS, CDR2 SASEGT. Trimming removed 6 bases from V and 2 bases from J, with 14 bases in between. The CDR3 reads CASRDFDTGNQPQHF. The CDR3, as DNA: TGTGCCAGCAGGGACTTCGACACAGGCAATCAGCCCCAGCATTTT.